The rows below give T cell receptor beta chains drawn from one sample of a study of naive and memory T cell subsets. TCRdb re-derived calls from the 5' RACE reads in MiXCR, one entry per CDR3 protein. The table includes more than 60,000 distinct CDR3 sequences, approximately 8% detected once. The receptors were gathered from a female donor in good health. Each CDR3 is given with its conserved first and last residue. Each record gives: CDR3 protein, CDR3 DNA, clone size, J gene, V gene, CDR3 length, D gene. The D gene is left open where the match is weak. Rows give clone size only sometimes, using once, few, many, or a class for an expanded clone.

CASGGLALNTGELFF,TGTGCCAGTGGCGGACTAGCTCTTAACACCGGGGAGCTGTTTTTT,few,TRBJ2-2,TRBV19,15,TRBD2
CSADPGQEVTQFF,TGCAGCGCGGATCCGGGACAGGAGGTAACGCAGTTCTTC,few,TRBJ2-1,TRBV29-1,13,TRBD1
CASSVGGSDYEQYF,TGTGCCAGCAGCGTAGGGGGTAGCGACTACGAGCAGTACTTC,NA,TRBJ2-7,TRBV9,14,NA
CSVGTPSGSNEQFF,TGCAGCGTTGGAACCCCTAGCGGGAGCAATGAGCAGTTCTTC,NA,TRBJ2-1,TRBV29-1,14,TRBD2
CASSSDRRARAFF,TGCGCCAGCAGCTCGGACAGGAGGGCGAGAGCTTTCTTT,many,TRBJ1-1,TRBV5-1,13,TRBD1
CASSLNSGTGGGDTQYF,TGTGCCAGCAGTTTGAACTCCGGGACAGGGGGAGGAGATACGCAGTATTTT,NA,TRBJ2-3,TRBV28,17,TRBD1
CASSTTGIRAAEAFF,TGTGCCAGCAGTACTACAGGGATTCGCGCGGCCGAAGCTTTCTTT,few,TRBJ1-1,TRBV12-3/TRBV12-4,15,NA
CASSLPASTEAFF,TGTGCCAGCAGCCTGCCAGCGAGCACTGAAGCTTTCTTT,few,TRBJ1-1,TRBV14,13,NA
CASSLEGGTEAFF,TGTGCCAGCAGCCTGGAAGGGGGTACTGAAGCTTTCTTT,once,TRBJ1-1,TRBV7-9,13,NA
CASSPVLDTEAFF,TGTGCCAGCTCACCAGTCCTTGACACTGAAGCTTTCTTT,NA,TRBJ1-1,TRBV18,13,NA
CASSLLGARRSFYNEQFF,TGTGCCAGCAGCTTACTGGGGGCTCGGCGGTCATTCTACAATGAGCAGTTCTTC,NA,TRBJ2-1,TRBV7-8,18,NA
CASSLEETNTGELFF,TGTGCCAGCAGCTTAGAGGAAACGAACACCGGGGAGCTGTTTTTT,few,TRBJ2-2,TRBV7-9,15,NA
CARSPGLFNPWEQYF,TGTGCCAGAAGCCCCGGACTCTTCAACCCTTGGGAGCAGTACTTC,once,TRBJ2-7,TRBV11-3,15,NA